These 2 T cell receptor beta chains came from one sample sequenced in a study of OX40 agonist ivuxolimab in advanced cancers. Generated by immunoSEQ multiplex PCR, the TCRdb table keeps only in-frame clones and is missing some. The repertoire holds roughly 38,000 clones, with roughly 82% as singletons. The sample consisted of CD4+ or CD8+ T cells sorted from blood, taken in a trial of the OX40 agonist ivuxolimab. These receptors came from an adult with an advanced solid tumor such as melanoma, head and neck, liver or kidney cancer.

The chain combines TRBV6-5 with TRBJ2-7; D remains unclear. This CDR3 is 15 amino acids long. Germline V CDR1 and CDR2: MNHEY, SVGAGI. V was clipped by 3 bases and J by 3 bases, with 15 bases between them. DNA for the CDR3: TGTGCCAGCAGTTATCTTACCCAAGGCTACTACGAGCAGTACTTC. It codes for CASSYLTQGYYEQYF.

The chain recombines TRBV5-4 with TRBJ2-5; 10 positions agree with TRBD2. The CDR3 has 17 residues. Germline loops: CDR1 SGHNT, CDR2 YYREEE (reference sequence). The ends lost 0 bases at V and 7 bases at J; junction bases unmatched: 12. DNA of the CDR3: TGTGCCAGCAGCTTGGAGCCTAGCGGGGGCCCGCGGGGGACCCAGTACTTC. It yields the protein CASSLEPSGGPRGTQYF.